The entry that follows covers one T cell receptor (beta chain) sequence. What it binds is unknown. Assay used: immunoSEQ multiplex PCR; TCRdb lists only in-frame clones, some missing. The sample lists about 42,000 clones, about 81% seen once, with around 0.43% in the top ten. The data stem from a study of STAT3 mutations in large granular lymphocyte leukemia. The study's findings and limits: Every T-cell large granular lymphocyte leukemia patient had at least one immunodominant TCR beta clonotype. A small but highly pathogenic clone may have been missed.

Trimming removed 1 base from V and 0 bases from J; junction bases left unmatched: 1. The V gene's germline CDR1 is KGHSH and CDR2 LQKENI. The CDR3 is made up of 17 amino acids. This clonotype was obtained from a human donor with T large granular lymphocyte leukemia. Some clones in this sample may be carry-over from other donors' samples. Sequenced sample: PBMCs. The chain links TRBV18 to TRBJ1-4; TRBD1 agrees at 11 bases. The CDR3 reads CASSPRTGGSTNEKLFF. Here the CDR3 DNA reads TGTGCCAGCTCACCACGGACAGGGGGCTCAACTAATGAAAAACTGTTTTTT.